This is a list of T cell receptor beta chains from one sample in a study of shared clonotypes between healthy human individuals. TCRdb keeps only in-frame clones here, not all; method: immunoSEQ multiplex PCR. The sample holds about a million clones; approximately 80% are singletons and the top ten take roughly 0.83%. What was sequenced was memory CD4+ T cells from PBMCs. The receptors were gathered from a man between 18 and 29 years old in good health. Some clones in this sample may be carry-over from other donors' samples. Each CDR3 is given with its conserved first and last residue. A D gene is named only where the DNA matches it firmly. Clone size is stated in some rows and not others, as once, few, many or a class when expanded.

>TRBD2|TRBJ2-1|-|TRBV19
TGTGCCAGTAGTAGAGGACTAGCGGCTTCTTTCTCCTACAATGAGCAGTTCTTC
CASSRGLAASFSYNEQFF
>TRBD2|TRBJ2-7|many|TRBV6-6
TGTGCCAGCACCCATAGCGGGAGGGCCTACGAGCAGTACTTC
CASTHSGRAYEQYF
>-|TRBJ2-1|-|TRBV6-6
TGTGCCAGCAGTGGGTGGGAGAACAATGAGCAGTTCTTC
CASSGWENNEQFF
>-|TRBJ1-5|-|TRBV2
TGTGCCAGCAGGCCCGATCGTAATCAGCCCCAGCATTTT
CASRPDRNQPQHF
>TRBD2|TRBJ2-3|-|TRBV5-1
TGCGCCAGCACATTAGCGGGAGGGATTTCAGATACGCAGTATTTT
CASTLAGGISDTQYF
>TRBD1|TRBJ2-7|once|TRBV5-5
TGTGCCAGCAGCGCCTCCGGGACAGCCTACGAGCAGTACTTC
CASSASGTAYEQYF
>TRBD2|TRBJ2-1|-|TRBV7-9
TGTGCCAGCATCTCCGGGGGGACTAGCGGAATAAATGAGCAGTTCTTC
CASISGGTSGINEQFF
>-|TRBJ2-5|-|TRBV29-1
TGCAGCGTTGAAGTACTAGTGGGGGAGACCCAGTACTTC
CSVEVLVGETQYF
>TRBD2|TRBJ2-3|-|TRBV27
TGTGCCAGCAGGTTCGGGACTAGCGGTATCCTGGGCACAGATACGCAGTATTTT
CASRFGTSGILGTDTQYF
>-|TRBJ1-5|-|TRBV7-3
TGTGCCAGCAGCTTGGCTAGGGACCAGCCCCAGCATTTT
CASSLARDQPQHF
>-|TRBJ1-2|-|TRBV5-6
TGTGCCAGCACCTCAGATCAGAATAACTATGGCTACACCTTC
CASTSDQNNYGYTF
>-|TRBJ2-7|few|TRBV6-5
TGTGCCAGCACGGACACAACCTACGAGCAGTACTTC
CASTDTTYEQYF
>-|TRBJ1-4|few|TRBV5-6
TGTGCCAGCAATCGGGGAAGTGAAAAACTGTTTTTT
CASNRGSEKLFF
>-|TRBJ2-7|-|TRBV6-1
TGTGCCAGCAGTGGCTACAGGGAGGGCGAGCAGTACTTC
CASSGYREGEQYF
>TRBD1|TRBJ2-7|-|TRBV5-6
TGTGCCAGCAGCAAAGTCCGACAGGGGGCAGGGGAGCAGTACTTC
CASSKVRQGAGEQYF
>TRBD2|TRBJ2-7|-|TRBV6-5
TGTGCCAGCAGGGCACCGGGACTATCCTACGAGCAGTACTTC
CASRAPGLSYEQYF